These 17 T cell receptor beta chains were sequenced from one sample in a study of CD8 T cells in ankylosing spondylitis (dated by TCRdb to the late 2010s). For these TCRs, the target antigens are not known. What the work shows at the level of the full study, not this receptor alone: A TCR beta motif of seven or eight highly homologous amino acid variants appeared characteristic of blood from ankylosing spondylitis patients.

To prepare the library, 5' RACE was applied. TCRdb shows the sequencer as Illumina HiSeq 2500. The public reads were reanalyzed by TCRdb: fastp trimming at Q25, MiXCR alignment, in-frame beta chains only. Under each unique CDR3 protein, matching rows form one entry showing the most common genes and DNA. In this sample the table shows around 490,000 distinct CDR3 sequences, 5.3% of which occur a single time. The ten largest clones capture 3.5% of the sample. Material: blood, either unsorted or a sorted T cell fraction (not recorded which). The receptors were gathered from a male donor with ankylosing spondylitis.

This clonotype occurred many times. The chain combines TRBV20-1 with TRBJ1-1; 8 bases agree with TRBD1. Germline V gene sequence: CDR1 DFQATT, CDR2 SNEGSKA (reference sequence). Trimming at V came to 4 bases and at J to 0 bases, leaving 10 bases not matched to a gene. The length of the CDR3 is 16 residues. CDR3 sequence reads: CSATPMGTGMNTEAFF. The CDR3, as DNA: TGCAGTGCTACCCCCATGGGGACAGGAATGAACACTGAAGCTTTCTTT.

This clonotype was recorded at least ten times. The chain carries TRBV5-1 and TRBJ2-6, with D perhaps assigned TRBD1 or TRBD2 (6 bases each). V was shortened by 3 bases and J by 3 bases, with 13 bases between the two germline ends. Germline-derived CDR1 and CDR2 are SGHRS and YFSETQ. This CDR3 has 16 amino acids. The CDR3 loop reads CASSSEGGLGANVLTF. CDR3 DNA: TGCGCCAGCAGCTCCGAAGGGGGACTTGGGGCCAACGTCCTGACTTTC.

This clonotype showed up many times. The V gene is TRBV20-1, the J gene TRBJ2-4; the D call may be TRBD1 or TRBD2 (6 bases each). The CDR3 covers 18 residues. V lost 0 bases and J 13 bases, leaving 31 bases between the germline ends. CDR1 is DFQATT, CDR2 SNEGSKA, per germline (reference sequence). The CDR3 region has the DNA TGCAGTGCTAGAGATCCCTCTGGGGGGACATTGAGGTCCCTTGGGCAGTACTTC. Protein product: CSARDPSGGTLRSLGQYF.

This clonotype showed up many times. This chain uses TRBV20-1 with TRBJ1-1; D is unclear. The CDR3 covers 13 residues. Germline values: CDR1 DFQATT, CDR2 SNEGSKA (reference sequence). Trimming cost V 3 bases and J 6 bases, with 14 bases left between them. As DNA, the CDR3 is TGCAGTGCTAGCCGAATGGGCTCCCCTGAAGCTTTCTTT. Its translation: CSASRMGSPEAFF.

This clonotype was seen at least ten times. CDR3 nucleotide sequence: TGTGCCAGCACAGTCAGCGGGGTTAGCACAGATACGCAGTATTTT. This translates into CASTVSGVSTDTQYF. The V gene is TRBV4-2, the J gene TRBJ2-3; 7 bases agree with TRBD2. V lost 7 bases to trimming and J lost 0 bases; unmatched junction nucleotides: 7. The CDR3 runs to 15 residues. CDR1 and CDR2 from the germline V gene are LGHNA and YNFKEQ.

This clonotype was found many times. The gene calls are TRBV18 and TRBJ1-3; D gene unclear. Germline CDR1 reads KGHSH; CDR2 reads LQKENI. This CDR3 comprises 17 residues. Trimming took 1 base from V and 0 from J, leaving 13 bases between them. This CDR3 is CASSPQPDVSSGNTIYF. Written as DNA, the CDR3 is TGTGCCAGCTCACCACAGCCCGACGTCTCCTCTGGAAACACCATATATTTT.

This clonotype was counted a few times. The chain combines TRBV5-1 with TRBJ2-7, with TRBD2 matching 10 bases. The ends lost 4 bases at V and 0 bases at J; junction bases unmatched: 7. This CDR3 contains 16 residues. The germline gives CDR1 SGHRS, CDR2 YFSETQ. CDR3 sequence (DNA): TGCGCCAGCAGCCGGAGCGCTAGCGGGAGCTCCTACGAGCAGTACTTC. It yields the protein CASSRSASGSSYEQYF. Supplemented by reference TRBV5-1 and TRBJ2-7, the full variable domain reads KAGVTQTPRYLIKTRGQQVTLSCSPISGHRSVSWYQQTPGQGLQFLFEYFSETQRNKGNFPGRFSGRQFSNSRSEMNVSTLELGDSALYLCASSRSASGSSYEQYFGPGTRLTVT.

This chain joins TRBV7-8 and TRBJ1-5; D is undetermined. Germline lookup yields CDR1 SGHVS and CDR2 FQNEAQ. This CDR3 has 16 residues. Trimming left V 2 bases short and J 0 bases short, with 11 bases between. The CDR3, as DNA: TGTGCCAGCAGCTTAAGGGCAGGTTATAGCAATCAGCCCCAGCATTTT. Translated: CASSLRAGYSNQPQHF.

The chain joins TRBV12-3 or TRBV12-4 to TRBJ2-3, with D uncertain. The V end lost 2 bases, the J end lost 6 bases, and 9 bases lay between the germline ends. CDR3 size: 13 residues. This CDR3 is CASSLNGRDTQYF. The CDR3 DNA sequence: TGTGCCAGCAGTTTAAATGGTAGGGATACGCAGTATTTT.

This clonotype was seen at least ten times. The J gene is TRBJ1-1, the V gene TRBV11-2, with D unresolved. Germline lookup yields CDR1 SGHAT and CDR2 FQNNGV. The CDR3 is made up of 12 amino acids. Trimming took off 4 bases at V and 8 bases at J, with 11 bases between the two ends. The CDR3 is CASSSMTEEAFF. CDR3 coding DNA: TGTGCCAGCAGCTCAATGACGGAGGAAGCTTTCTTT.

In the case of this clonotype: A read error may be the cause here, since a much bigger clone is one base away. This rearrangement joins TRBV12-3 or TRBV12-4 to TRBJ2-2, with TRBD1 matching 8 bases. The CDR3 has 16 residues. The V segment lost 5 bases and the J segment 2 bases; nucleotides outside the gene matches: 7. The CDR3 region is CASSLRSGGNTGELFF. CDR3 coding DNA: TGTGCCAGCAGTCTAAGGTCAGGGGGCAACACCGGGGAGCTGTTTTTT.

This clonotype came up many times. V and J are TRBV6-1 and TRBJ2-3; D might be TRBD1 (5 bases). V gave up 6 bases and J gave up 2 bases, with 18 bases separating them. Germline V CDR1 and CDR2: MNHNS, SASEGT. This CDR3 has 16 amino acids. The CDR3 reads CASSLGRVGYTDTQYF. The DNA of the CDR3 is TGTGCCAGCAGCCTTGGCAGGGTAGGATACACAGATACGCAGTATTTT.

This clonotype was counted at least ten times. The rearrangement uses TRBV7-2 and TRBJ1-5; D gene uncertain. The V end was cut by 1 base, the J end by 4 bases, with 8 bases between. The germline V gene encodes CDR1 SGHTA and CDR2 FQGNSA. The CDR3 is made up of 14 amino acids. The chain's CDR3 is CASSLVVWNQPQHF. CDR3 nucleotides: TGTGCCAGCAGCTTAGTAGTATGGAATCAGCCCCAGCATTTT.

This clonotype turned up a few times. This chain connects TRBV6-5 to TRBJ2-1, with 12 bases lining up with TRBD2. Per germline, CDR1 MNHEY and CDR2 SVGAGI. V lost 3 bases to trimming and J lost 8 bases; unmatched junction nucleotides: 5. This CDR3 has 15 residues. For the CDR3, the DNA is TGTGCCAGCAGTTATGGACTAGCGGGGCGCTATGAGCAGTTCTTC. Protein product: CASSYGLAGRYEQFF.

This clonotype was counted ten times or more. The chain uses TRBV28 and TRBJ2-7; D not resolved. The CDR3 is made up of 11 amino acids. V lost 6 bases, J lost 6 bases, and 9 bases lay in between. The germline CDR1 and CDR2 sequences are MDHEN and SYDVKM. The CDR3 DNA is TGTGCCAGCAGACATAATCGCGAGCAGTACTTC. Translating gives CASRHNREQYF. Looking up the rest from reference TRBV28 and TRBJ2-7 gives the full variable domain: DVKVTQSSRYLVKRTGEKVFLECVQDMDHENMFWYRQDPGLGLRLIYFSYDVKMKEKGDIPEGYSVSREKKERFSLILESASTNQTSMYLCASRHNREQYFGPGTRLTVT.

This clonotype was detected ten times or more. V and J are TRBV7-8 and TRBJ2-2; no clear D gene. There are 17 residues in the CDR3. Per germline, CDR1 SGHVS and CDR2 FQNEAQ. The V end was cut by 3 bases, the J end by 6 bases, with 20 bases between. The CDR3 DNA is TGTGCCAGCAGCTTTACGGTCCTTTTGCGTGGTCCCGGGGAGCTGTTTTTT. This translates into CASSFTVLLRGPGELFF.

This clonotype was observed a handful of times. V usage is TRBV3-1 and J usage is TRBJ1-1, with a weak D call TRBD1 (5 bases). V lost 4 bases and J 4 bases, leaving 22 bases between the germline ends. This CDR3 has 17 amino acids. Looked up from germline, CDR1 is LGHDT and CDR2 is YNNKEL (reference sequence). The CDR3 spells CASSRSTPLGEGTEAFF. CDR3 nucleotides: TGTGCCAGCAGCCGTAGCACCCCTCTGGGGGAGGGCACTGAAGCTTTCTTT.